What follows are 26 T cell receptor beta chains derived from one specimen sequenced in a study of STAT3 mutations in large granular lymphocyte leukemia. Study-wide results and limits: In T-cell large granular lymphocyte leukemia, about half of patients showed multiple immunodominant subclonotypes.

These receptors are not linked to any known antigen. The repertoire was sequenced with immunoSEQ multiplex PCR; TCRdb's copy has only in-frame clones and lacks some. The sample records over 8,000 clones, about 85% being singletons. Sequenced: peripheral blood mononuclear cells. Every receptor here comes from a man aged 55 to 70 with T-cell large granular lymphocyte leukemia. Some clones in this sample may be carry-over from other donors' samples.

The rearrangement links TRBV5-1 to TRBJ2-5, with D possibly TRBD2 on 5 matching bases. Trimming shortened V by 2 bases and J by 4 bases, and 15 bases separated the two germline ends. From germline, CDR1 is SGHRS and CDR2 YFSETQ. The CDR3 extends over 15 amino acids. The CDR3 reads CASSFLGFAGETQYF. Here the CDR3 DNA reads TGCGCCAGCAGCTTTTTGGGATTCGCGGGAGAGACCCAGTACTTC. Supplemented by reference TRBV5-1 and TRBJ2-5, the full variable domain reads KAGVTQTPRYLIKTRGQQVTLSCSPISGHRSVSWYQQTPGQGLQFLFEYFSETQRNKGNFPGRFSGRQFSNSRSEMNVSTLELGDSALYLCASSFLGFAGETQYFGPGTRLLVL.

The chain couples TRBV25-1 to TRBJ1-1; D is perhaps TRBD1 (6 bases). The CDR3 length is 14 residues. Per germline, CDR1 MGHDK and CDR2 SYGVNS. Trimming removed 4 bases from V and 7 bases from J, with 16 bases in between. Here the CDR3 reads CASSALMGAGEAFF. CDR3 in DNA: TGTGCCAGCAGTGCCCTTATGGGGGCTGGTGAAGCTTTCTTT.

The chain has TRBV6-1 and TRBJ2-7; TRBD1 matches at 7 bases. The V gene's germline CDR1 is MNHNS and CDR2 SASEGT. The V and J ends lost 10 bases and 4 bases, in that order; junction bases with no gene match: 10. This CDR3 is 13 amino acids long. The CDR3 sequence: CATDTGTVYEQYF. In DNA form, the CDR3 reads TGTGCCACCGATACCGGGACAGTGTACGAGCAGTACTTC.

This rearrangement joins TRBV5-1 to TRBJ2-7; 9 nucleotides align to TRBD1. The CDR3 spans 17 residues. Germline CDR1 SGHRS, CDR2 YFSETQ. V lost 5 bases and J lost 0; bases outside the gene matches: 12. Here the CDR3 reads CASRGSGGTGPSYEQYF. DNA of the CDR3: TGCGCCAGCAGGGGGAGTGGCGGGACAGGGCCCTCCTACGAGCAGTACTTC.

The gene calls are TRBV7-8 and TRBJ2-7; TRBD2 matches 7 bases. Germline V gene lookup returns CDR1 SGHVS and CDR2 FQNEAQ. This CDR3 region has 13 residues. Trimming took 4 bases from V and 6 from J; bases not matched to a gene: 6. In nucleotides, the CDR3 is TGTGCCAGCAGCTCCAGGACTAGTGGCGAGCAGTACTTC. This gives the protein CASSSRTSGEQYF.

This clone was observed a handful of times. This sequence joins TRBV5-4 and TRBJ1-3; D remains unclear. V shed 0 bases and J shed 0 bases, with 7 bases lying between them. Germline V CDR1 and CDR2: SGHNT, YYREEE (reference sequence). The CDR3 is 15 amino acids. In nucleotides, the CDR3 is TGTGCCAGCAGCTTGGGGCTTAGCTCTGGAAACACCATATATTTT. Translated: CASSLGLSSGNTIYF. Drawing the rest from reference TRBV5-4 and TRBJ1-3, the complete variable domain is ETGVTQSPTHLIKTRGQQVTLRCSSQSGHNTVSWYQQALGQGPQFIFQYYREEENGRGNFPPRFSGLQFPNYSSELNVNALELDDSALYLCASSLGLSSGNTIYFGEGSWLTVV.

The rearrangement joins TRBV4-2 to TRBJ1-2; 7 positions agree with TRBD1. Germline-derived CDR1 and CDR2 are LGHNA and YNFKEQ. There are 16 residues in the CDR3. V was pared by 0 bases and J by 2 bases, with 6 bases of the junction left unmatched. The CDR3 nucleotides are TGTGCCAGCAGCCAAGATACCGGACAGGCAAACTATGGCTACACCTTC. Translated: CASSQDTGQANYGYTF.

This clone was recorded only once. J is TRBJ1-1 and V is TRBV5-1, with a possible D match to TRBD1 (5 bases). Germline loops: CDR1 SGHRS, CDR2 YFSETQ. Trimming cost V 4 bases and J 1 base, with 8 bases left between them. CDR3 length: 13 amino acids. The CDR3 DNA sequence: TGCGCCAGCAGCACCGGACAGAACACTGAAGCTTTCTTT. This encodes CASSTGQNTEAFF.

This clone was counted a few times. CDR3 in amino acids: CASSPPQGAAEAFF. The CDR3 coding sequence is TGTGCCAGCAGTCCGCCTCAGGGGGCCGCTGAAGCTTTCTTT. V and J are TRBV6-5 and TRBJ1-1; 8 bases agree with TRBD1. CDR1 MNHEY and CDR2 SVGAGI come from the germline V gene. The trim removed 5 bases at V and 6 bases at J, leaving 8 bases unmatched. CDR3 length: 14 residues.

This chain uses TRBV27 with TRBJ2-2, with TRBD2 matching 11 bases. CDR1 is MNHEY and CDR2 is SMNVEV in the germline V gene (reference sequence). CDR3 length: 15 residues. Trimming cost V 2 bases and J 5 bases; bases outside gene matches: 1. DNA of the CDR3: TGTGCCAGCAGTTTAGCTAGCGGGAGGACCGGGGAGCTGTTTTTT. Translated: CASSLASGRTGELFF.

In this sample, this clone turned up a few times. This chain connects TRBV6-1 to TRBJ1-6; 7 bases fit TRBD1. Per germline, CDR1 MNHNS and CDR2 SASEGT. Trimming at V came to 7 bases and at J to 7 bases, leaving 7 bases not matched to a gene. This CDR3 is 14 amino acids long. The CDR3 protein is CASTVSQGNSPLHF. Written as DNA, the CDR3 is TGTGCCAGCACCGTTTCACAGGGGAATTCACCCCTCCACTTT.

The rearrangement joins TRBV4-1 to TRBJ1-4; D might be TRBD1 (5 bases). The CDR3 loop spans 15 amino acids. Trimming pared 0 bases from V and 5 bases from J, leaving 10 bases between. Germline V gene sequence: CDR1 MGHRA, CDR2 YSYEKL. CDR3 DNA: TGCGCCAGCAGCCAAGACGGCGCAGGGAATGAAAAACTGTTTTTT. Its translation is CASSQDGAGNEKLFF.

CDR3 nucleotide sequence: TGCAGCGTTTCTGAATCCGGTGAAAAACTGTTTTTT. Translation: CSVSESGEKLFF. The rearrangement links TRBV29-1 to TRBJ1-4; unclear D gene. The CDR3 consists of 12 residues. Germline-derived CDR1 and CDR2 are SQVTM and ANQGSEA. The ends were cut back, 5 bases at V and 7 bases at J, with 11 bases in the middle. Drawing the rest from reference TRBV29-1 and TRBJ1-4, the complete variable domain is SAVISQKPSRDICQRGTSLTIQCQVDSQVTMMFWYRQQPGQSLTLIATANQGSEATYESGFVIDKFPISRPNLTFSTLTVSNMSPEDSSIYLCSVSESGEKLFFGSGTQLSVL.

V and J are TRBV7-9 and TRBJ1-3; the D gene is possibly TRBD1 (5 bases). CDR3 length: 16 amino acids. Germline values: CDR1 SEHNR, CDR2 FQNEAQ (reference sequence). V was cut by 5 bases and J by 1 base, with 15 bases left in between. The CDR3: CASSPGGPKSGNTIYF. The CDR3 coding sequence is TGTGCCAGCAGCCCGGGGGGACCTAAATCTGGAAACACCATATATTTT.

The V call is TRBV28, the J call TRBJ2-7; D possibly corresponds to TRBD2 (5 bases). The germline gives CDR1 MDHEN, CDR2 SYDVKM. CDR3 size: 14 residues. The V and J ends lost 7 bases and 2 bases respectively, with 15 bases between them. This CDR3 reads CASITSSRAYEQYF. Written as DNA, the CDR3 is TGTGCCAGCATCACTAGTAGCCGGGCCTACGAGCAGTACTTC.

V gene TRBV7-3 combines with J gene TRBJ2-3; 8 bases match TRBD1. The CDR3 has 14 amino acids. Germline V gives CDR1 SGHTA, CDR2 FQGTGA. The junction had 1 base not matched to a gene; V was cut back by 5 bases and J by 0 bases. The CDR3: CASSRTGSTDTQYF. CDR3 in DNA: TGTGCCAGCAGCAGGACAGGGAGCACAGATACGCAGTATTTT.

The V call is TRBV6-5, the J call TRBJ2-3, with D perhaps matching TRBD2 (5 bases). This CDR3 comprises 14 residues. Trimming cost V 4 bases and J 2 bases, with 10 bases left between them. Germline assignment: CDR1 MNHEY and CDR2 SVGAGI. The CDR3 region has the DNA TGTGCCAGCAGTTGGGGAGCCAACACAGATACGCAGTATTTT. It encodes CASSWGANTDTQYF.

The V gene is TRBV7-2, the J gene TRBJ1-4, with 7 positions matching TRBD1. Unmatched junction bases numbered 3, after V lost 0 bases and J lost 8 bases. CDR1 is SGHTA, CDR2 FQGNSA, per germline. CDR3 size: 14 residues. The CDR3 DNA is TGTGCCAGCAGCTTAGCTGAGGGACAGGAAAAACTGTTTTTT. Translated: CASSLAEGQEKLFF. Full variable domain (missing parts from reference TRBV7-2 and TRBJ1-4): GAGVSQSPSNKVTEKGKDVELRCDPISGHTALYWYRQSLGQGLEFLIYFQGNSAPDKSGLPSDRFSAERTGGSVSTLTIQRTQQEDSAVYLCASSLAEGQEKLFFGSGTQLSVL.

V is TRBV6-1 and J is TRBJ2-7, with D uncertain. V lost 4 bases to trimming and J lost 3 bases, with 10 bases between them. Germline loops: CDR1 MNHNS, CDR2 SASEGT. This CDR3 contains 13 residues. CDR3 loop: CASSVAWNYEQYF. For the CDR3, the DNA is TGTGCCAGCAGTGTTGCGTGGAACTACGAGCAGTACTTC.

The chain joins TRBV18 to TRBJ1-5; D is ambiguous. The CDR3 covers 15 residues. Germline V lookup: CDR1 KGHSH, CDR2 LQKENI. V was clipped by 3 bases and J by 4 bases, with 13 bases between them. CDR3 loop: CASSPGGPANQPQHF. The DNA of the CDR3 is TGTGCCAGCTCACCGGGAGGGCCCGCAAATCAGCCCCAGCATTTT. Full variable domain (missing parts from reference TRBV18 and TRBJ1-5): NAGVMQNPRHLVRRRGQEARLRCSPMKGHSHVYWYRQLPEEGLKFMVYLQKENIIDESGMPKERFSAEFPKEGPSILRIQQVVRGDSAAYFCASSPGGPANQPQHFGDGTRLSIL.

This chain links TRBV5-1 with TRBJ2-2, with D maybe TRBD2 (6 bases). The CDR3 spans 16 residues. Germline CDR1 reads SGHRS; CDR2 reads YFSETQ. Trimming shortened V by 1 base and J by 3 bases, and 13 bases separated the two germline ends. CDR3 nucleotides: TGCGCCAGCAGCTTGCACGGGGGAGGTTACACCGGGGAGCTGTTTTTT. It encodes CASSLHGGGYTGELFF.

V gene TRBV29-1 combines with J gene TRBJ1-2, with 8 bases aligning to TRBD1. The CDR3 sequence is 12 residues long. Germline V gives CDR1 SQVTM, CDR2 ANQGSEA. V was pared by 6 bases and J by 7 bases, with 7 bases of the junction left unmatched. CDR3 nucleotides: TGCAGCGTAACCGGGACAGGTAGTGGCTACACCTTC. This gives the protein CSVTGTGSGYTF.

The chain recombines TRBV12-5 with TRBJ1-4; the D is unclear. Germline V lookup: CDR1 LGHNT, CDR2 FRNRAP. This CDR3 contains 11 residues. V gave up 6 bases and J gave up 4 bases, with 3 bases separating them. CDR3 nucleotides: TGTGCTAGTGGGGGTAATGAAAAACTGTTTTTT. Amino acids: CASGGNEKLFF.

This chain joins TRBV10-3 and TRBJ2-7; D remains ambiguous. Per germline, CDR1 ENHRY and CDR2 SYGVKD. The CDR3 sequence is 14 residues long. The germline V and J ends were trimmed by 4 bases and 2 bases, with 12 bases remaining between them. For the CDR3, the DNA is TGTGCCATCAGTGTGGCCCTTGCAGCCTACGAGCAGTACTTC. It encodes CAISVALAAYEQYF.

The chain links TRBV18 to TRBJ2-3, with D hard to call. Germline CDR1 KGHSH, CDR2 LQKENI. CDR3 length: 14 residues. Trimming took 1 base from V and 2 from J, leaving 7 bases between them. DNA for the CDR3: TGTGCCAGCTCACCACGGGTCCCCACAGATACGCAGTATTTT. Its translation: CASSPRVPTDTQYF.

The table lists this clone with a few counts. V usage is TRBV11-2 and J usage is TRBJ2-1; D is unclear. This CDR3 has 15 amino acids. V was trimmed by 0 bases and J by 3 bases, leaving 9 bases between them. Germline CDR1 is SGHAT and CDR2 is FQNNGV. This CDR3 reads CASSLDQPLYNEQFF. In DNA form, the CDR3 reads TGTGCCAGCAGCTTAGATCAGCCCCTCTACAATGAGCAGTTCTTC.